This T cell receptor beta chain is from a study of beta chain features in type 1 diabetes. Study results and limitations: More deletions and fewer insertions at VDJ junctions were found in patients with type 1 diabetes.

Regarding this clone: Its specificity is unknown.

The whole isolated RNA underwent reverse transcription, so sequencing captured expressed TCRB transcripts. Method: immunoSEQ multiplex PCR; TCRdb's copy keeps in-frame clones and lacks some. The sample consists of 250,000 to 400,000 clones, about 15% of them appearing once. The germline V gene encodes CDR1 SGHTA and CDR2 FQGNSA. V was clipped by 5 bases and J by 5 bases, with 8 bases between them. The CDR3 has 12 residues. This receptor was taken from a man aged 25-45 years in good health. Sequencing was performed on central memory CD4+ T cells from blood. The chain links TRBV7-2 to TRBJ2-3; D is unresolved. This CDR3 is CASSPLGDTQYF. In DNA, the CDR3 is TGTGCCAGCAGCCCCCTTGGAGATACGCAGTATTTT.